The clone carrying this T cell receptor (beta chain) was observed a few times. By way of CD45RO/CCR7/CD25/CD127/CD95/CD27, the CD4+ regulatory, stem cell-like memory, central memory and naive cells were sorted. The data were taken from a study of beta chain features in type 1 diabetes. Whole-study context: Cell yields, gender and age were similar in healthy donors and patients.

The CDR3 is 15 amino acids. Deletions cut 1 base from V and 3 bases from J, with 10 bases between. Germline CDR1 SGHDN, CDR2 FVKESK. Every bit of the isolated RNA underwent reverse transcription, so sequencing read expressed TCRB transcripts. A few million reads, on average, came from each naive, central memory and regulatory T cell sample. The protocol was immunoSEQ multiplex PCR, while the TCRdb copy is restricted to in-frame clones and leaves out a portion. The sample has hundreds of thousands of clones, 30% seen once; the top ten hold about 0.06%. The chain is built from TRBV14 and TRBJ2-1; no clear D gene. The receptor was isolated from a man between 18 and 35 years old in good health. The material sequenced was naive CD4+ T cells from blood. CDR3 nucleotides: TGTGCCAGCAGCCAAGCGGCGCTAGGCTACAATGAGCAGTTCTTC. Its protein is CASSQAALGYNEQFF.